Many counts were recorded for the clone carrying this T cell receptor beta chain. The sample belongs to a study of Graves' ophthalmopathy and Graves' hyperthyroidism. Study background: Peripheral blood collection took place at initial diagnosis, before any treatment.

Germline CDR1 reads MNHEY; CDR2 reads SVGAGI. With 4 bases clipped from V and 4 bases from J, the junction kept 6 bases outside the gene matches. The CDR3 has 15 residues. Amplification targeted the TCR beta CDR3 regions, with RNA transcripts as the source material. First-round RT-PCR relied on HTBI primers, and a second-round multiplex PCR came next. TCRdb re-called the multiplex PCR reads through MiXCR, storing one row per CDR3 protein. The sample carries about 370,000 distinct CDR3 sequences, about 16% recorded once. The genes are TRBV6-5 and TRBJ2-7; 11 nucleotides line up with TRBD1. The clonotype was recovered from a young woman with Graves' ophthalmopathy. The sequenced material came from peripheral blood. The CDR3 DNA reads TGTGCCAGCAGTTCTCGGACAGGGGGCAAGTACGAGCAGTACTTC. It translates to CASSSRTGGKYEQYF.